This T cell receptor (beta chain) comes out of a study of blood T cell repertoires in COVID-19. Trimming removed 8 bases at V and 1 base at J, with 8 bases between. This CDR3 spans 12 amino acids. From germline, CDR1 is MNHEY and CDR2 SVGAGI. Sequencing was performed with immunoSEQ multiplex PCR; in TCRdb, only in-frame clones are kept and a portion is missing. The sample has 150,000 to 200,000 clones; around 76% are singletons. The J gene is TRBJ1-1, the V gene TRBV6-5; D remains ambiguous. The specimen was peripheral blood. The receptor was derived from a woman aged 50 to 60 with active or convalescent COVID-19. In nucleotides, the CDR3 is TGTGCCAGCCTTTATTGGAACACTGAAGCTTTCTTT. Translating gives CASLYWNTEAFF.